The present T cell receptor beta chain was sequenced within a study of T cell responses to AZD1222 COVID-19 vaccine. A word on this clone: Its specificity is unknown.

Germline CDR1 and CDR2: SNHLY and FYNNEI. The CDR3 is 14 residues long. Trimming cost V 6 bases and J 3 bases, with 12 bases left between them. Notes on the study in general: Just a handful of people given AZD1222 tested seropositive at baseline. No repertoire was sampled before or during the peak T cell response, only after it. When two AZD1222 doses had been given, Spike-specific TCR breadth and depth rose.

The protocol was immunoSEQ multiplex PCR, while the TCRdb copy is restricted to in-frame clones and leaves out a portion. The repertoire includes tens of thousands of clones, over 75% of them detected once, and about 10% sits in the top ten. This specimen was peripheral blood, taken on day 0 of AZD1222 vaccination. The chain is built from TRBV2 and TRBJ1-3; maybe TRBD1 (6 bases). The receptor's source is an adult in good health. The CDR3 sequence is CASREQGSGNTIYF. In DNA, the CDR3 is TGTGCCAGCAGGGAACAGGGTAGTGGAAACACCATATATTTT.